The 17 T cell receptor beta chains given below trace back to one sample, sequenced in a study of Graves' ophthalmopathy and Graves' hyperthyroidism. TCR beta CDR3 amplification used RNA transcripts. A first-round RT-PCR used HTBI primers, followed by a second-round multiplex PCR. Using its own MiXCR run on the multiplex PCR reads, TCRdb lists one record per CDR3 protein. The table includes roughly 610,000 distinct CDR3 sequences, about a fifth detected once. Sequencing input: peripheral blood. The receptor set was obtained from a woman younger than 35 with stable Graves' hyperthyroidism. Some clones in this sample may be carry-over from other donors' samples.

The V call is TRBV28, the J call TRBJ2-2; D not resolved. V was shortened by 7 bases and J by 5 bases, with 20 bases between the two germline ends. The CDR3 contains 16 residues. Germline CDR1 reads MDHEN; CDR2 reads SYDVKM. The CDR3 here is CASKGLSGLGTGELFF. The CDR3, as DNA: TGTGCCAGCAAGGGCCTGAGTGGGTTAGGAACCGGGGAGCTGTTTTTT.

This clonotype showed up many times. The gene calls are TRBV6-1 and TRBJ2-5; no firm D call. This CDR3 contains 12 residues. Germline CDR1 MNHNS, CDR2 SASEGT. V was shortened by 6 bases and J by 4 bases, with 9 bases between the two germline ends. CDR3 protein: CASRDMGETQYF. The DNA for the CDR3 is TGTGCCAGCAGAGACATGGGAGAGACCCAGTACTTC.

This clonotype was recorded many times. DNA of the CDR3: TGTGCCATCAAGCAGGGACTTAGGGACACTGAAGCTTTCTTT. Translation: CAIKQGLRDTEAFF. V usage is TRBV10-3 and J usage is TRBJ1-1, with D perhaps matching TRBD1 (5 bases). The germline gives CDR1 ENHRY, CDR2 SYGVKD. V lost 7 bases and J 3 bases, leaving 15 bases between the germline ends. The CDR3 runs to 14 residues.

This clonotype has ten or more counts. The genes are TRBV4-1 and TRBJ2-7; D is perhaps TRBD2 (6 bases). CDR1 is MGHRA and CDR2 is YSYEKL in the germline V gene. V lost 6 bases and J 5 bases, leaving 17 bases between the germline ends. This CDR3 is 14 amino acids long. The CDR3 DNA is TGCGCCAGCAGGAACGCACTGCGGGGCGACGAGCAGTACTTC. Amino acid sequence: CASRNALRGDEQYF.

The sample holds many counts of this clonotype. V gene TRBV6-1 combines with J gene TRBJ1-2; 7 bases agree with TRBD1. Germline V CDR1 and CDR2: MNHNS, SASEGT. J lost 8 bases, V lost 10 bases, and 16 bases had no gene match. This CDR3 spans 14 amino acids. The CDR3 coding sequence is TGTGCCATTCACAGGGGCCCTACCGATCGAGGCTACACCTTC. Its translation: CAIHRGPTDRGYTF.

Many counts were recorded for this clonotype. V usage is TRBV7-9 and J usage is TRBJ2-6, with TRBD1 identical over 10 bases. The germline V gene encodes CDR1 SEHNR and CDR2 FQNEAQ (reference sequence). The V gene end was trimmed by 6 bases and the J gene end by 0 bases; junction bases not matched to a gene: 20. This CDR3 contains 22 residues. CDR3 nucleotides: TGTGCCAGCAGGCTCCTTACAACCACCGGGACAGGGGCCTTCTCTGGGGCCAACGTCCTGACTTTC. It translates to CASRLLTTTGTGAFSGANVLTF.

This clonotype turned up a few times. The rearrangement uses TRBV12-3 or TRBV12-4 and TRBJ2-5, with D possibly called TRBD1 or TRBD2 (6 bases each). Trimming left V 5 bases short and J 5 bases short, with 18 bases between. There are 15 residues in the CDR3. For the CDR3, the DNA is TGTGCCAGCAGTCACGAAGGGGGTGGAGGGGAGACCCAGTACTTC. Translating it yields CASSHEGGGGETQYF.

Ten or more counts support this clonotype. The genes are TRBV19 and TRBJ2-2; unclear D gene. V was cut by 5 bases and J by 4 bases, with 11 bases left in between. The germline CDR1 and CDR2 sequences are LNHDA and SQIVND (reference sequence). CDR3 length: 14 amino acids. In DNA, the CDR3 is TGTGCCAGTAGTGGTCCTCCCATCACCGGGGAGCTGTTTTTT. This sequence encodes CASSGPPITGELFF.

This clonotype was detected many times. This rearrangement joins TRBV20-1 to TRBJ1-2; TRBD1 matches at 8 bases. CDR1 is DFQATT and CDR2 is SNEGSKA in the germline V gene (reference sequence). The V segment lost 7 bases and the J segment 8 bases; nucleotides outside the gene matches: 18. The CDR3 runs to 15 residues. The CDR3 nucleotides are TGCAGTGTCCCGGCGAGTGGACAGGGAGTTGAGGGCTACACCTTC. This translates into CSVPASGQGVEGYTF.

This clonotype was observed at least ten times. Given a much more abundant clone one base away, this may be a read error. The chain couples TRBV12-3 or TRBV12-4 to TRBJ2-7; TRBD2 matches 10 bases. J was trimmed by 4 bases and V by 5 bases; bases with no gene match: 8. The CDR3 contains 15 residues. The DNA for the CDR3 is TGTGCCAGCAGTCGGGGACCGGGACTAGCGTACGAGCAGTACTTC. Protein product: CASSRGPGLAYEQYF.

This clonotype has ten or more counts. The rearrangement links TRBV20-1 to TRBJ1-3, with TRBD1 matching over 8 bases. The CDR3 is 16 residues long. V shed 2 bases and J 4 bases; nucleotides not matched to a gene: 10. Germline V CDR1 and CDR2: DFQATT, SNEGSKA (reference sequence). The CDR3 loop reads CSARQMDRAYGNTIYF. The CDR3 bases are TGCAGTGCTAGACAAATGGACAGGGCGTACGGAAACACCATATATTTT.

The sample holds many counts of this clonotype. The CDR3 nucleotides read TGTGCCAGCAGTTTCACAGGGGGCGGTCAGCCCCAGCATTTT. It codes for CASSFTGGGQPQHF. The chain combines TRBV12-3 or TRBV12-4 with TRBJ1-5, with 9 bases matching TRBD1. V trimming: 3 bases; J trimming: 6 bases; junction bases outside the gene matches: 3. This CDR3 has 14 amino acids.

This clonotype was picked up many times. This chain's CDR3 is CASSTAGVSYEQYF. The CDR3 coding sequence is TGTGCCAGCAGCACGGCGGGGGTATCCTACGAGCAGTACTTC. The chain has TRBV5-5 and TRBJ2-7; 7 bases fit TRBD2. V gave up 4 bases and J gave up 1 base; unmatched junction bases: 5. The V gene's germline CDR1 is SGHKS and CDR2 YYEKEE (reference sequence). The CDR3 loop spans 14 amino acids.

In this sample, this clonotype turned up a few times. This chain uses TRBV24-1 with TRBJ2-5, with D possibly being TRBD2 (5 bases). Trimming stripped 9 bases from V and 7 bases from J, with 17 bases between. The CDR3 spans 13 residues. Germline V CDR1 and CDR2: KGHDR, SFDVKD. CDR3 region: CATAVDSAGTQYF. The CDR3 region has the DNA TGTGCCACCGCCGTCGATAGCGCGGGGACCCAGTACTTC.

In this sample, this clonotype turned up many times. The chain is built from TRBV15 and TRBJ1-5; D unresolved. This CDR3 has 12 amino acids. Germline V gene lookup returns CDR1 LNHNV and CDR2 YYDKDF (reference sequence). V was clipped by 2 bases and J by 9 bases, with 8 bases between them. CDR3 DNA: TGTGCCACCAGCAGACCCCGGGGGCCCCAGCATTTT. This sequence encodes CATSRPRGPQHF.

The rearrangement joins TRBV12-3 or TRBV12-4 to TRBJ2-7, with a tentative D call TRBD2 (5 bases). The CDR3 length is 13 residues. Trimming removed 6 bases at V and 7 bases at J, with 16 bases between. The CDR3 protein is CASSTDYAAEQYF. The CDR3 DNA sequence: TGTGCCAGCAGCACCGACTATGCGGCTGAGCAGTACTTC.

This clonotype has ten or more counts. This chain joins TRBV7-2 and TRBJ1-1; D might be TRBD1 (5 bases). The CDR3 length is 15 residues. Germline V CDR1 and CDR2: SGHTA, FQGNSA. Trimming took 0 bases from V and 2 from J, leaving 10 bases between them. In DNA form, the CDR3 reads TGTGCCAGCAGCTTAGCGGGGCAGGCCAACACTGAAGCTTTCTTT. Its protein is CASSLAGQANTEAFF.